This entry lists 10 T cell receptor beta chains sequenced from one sample in a study of neurological immune-mediated disorders. TCRdb re-derived calls from the 5' RACE reads in MiXCR, one entry per CDR3 protein. The sample carries 46,000 or so distinct CDR3 sequences, around 4.3% recorded once. Sample: PBMCs. The receptors come from a woman aged 55-70 years with multiple sclerosis.

This clonotype has at least ten counts. The rearrangement links TRBV11-2 to TRBJ2-3, with D possibly being TRBD1 (6 bases). Germline V gene lookup returns CDR1 SGHAT and CDR2 FQNNGV. The germline V and J ends were trimmed by 4 bases and 2 bases, with 13 bases remaining between them. The CDR3 totals 15 residues. The chain's CDR3 is CASSYGQLNTDTQYF. The CDR3 DNA reads TGTGCCAGCAGCTACGGACAGCTAAACACAGATACGCAGTATTTT.

This clonotype has a handful of counts. Germline is not matched at one junction end, which may reflect a read error. V usage is TRBV7-7 and J usage is TRBJ2-5; possible D gene TRBD1, 5 bases. In germline, CDR1 is SSHAT, CDR2 FNYEAQ (reference sequence). This CDR3 is 13 amino acids long. The CDR3 coding sequence is TGTGCTAGCAGCTTACAGGAGCGAGAGACCCAGTACTTC. Its translation: CASSLQERETQYF.

The sample holds many counts of this clonotype. J is TRBJ2-2 and V is TRBV9, with 13 bases identical to TRBD2. V gave up 6 bases and J gave up 8 bases; unmatched junction bases: 7. CDR3 size: 15 residues. Germline CDR1 is SGDLS and CDR2 is YYNGEE. CDR3: CASTRTSGSPGELFF. The CDR3 bases are TGTGCCAGCACCCGGACTAGCGGGAGTCCTGGGGAGCTGTTTTTT.

This clonotype came up many times. The chain couples TRBV28 to TRBJ2-1, with D perhaps matching TRBD1 (5 bases). Trimming took off 7 bases at V and 0 bases at J, with 13 bases between the two ends. Germline V gives CDR1 MDHEN, CDR2 SYDVKM. The CDR3 is 15 residues long. Here the CDR3 reads CASIPWGTSYNEQFF. CDR3 nucleotides: TGTGCCAGCATCCCTTGGGGCACCTCCTACAATGAGCAGTTCTTC.

Ten or more counts support this clonotype. This rearrangement joins TRBV20-1 to TRBJ2-7; weak D call: TRBD1 (6 bases). CDR1 and CDR2 from the germline V gene are DFQATT and SNEGSKA (reference sequence). The V gene lost 4 bases and the J gene lost 3 bases, with 10 bases spanning the gap. The CDR3 loop spans 12 amino acids. The CDR3 region has the DNA TGCAGTGCTACGGAAGGGGGCTACGAGCAGTACTTC. It encodes CSATEGGYEQYF.

This clonotype was counted between two and nine times. The genes are TRBV10-3 and TRBJ2-3, with no clear D. V was shortened by 5 bases and J by 4 bases, with 7 bases between the two germline ends. Per the germline V gene, CDR1 is ENHRY and CDR2 is SYGVKD. This CDR3 has 12 amino acids. The CDR3 DNA is TGTGCCATCAGTTATGCGGCAGATACGCAGTATTTT. Its translation is CAISYAADTQYF.

This clonotype has at least ten counts. This sequence joins TRBV6-2 or TRBV6-3 and TRBJ2-6; D may be TRBD1 (5 bases). Deletions cut 7 bases from V and 2 bases from J, with 9 bases between. The V gene's germline CDR1 is MNHEY and CDR2 SVGEGT. The CDR3 sequence is 14 residues long. CDR3 DNA: TGTGCCAGCACCCCAGGGACTGGGGCCAACGTCCTGACTTTC. Residues: CASTPGTGANVLTF.

This clonotype came up a few times. This chain joins TRBV7-2 and TRBJ2-3; TRBD1 might be the D (6 bases). The V and J ends lost 1 base and 0 bases respectively, with 11 bases between them. CDR3 length: 16 amino acids. CDR1 is SGHTA, CDR2 FQGNSA, per germline. DNA for the CDR3: TGTGCCAGCAGCTTAGTGGGACACGTTAGCACAGATACGCAGTATTTT. Its translation is CASSLVGHVSTDTQYF. Based on the CDR3 plus reference TRBV7-2 and TRBJ2-3, the full variable domain is GAGVSQSPSNKVTEKGKDVELRCDPISGHTALYWYRQSLGQGLEFLIYFQGNSAPDKSGLPSDRFSAERTGGSVSTLTIQRTQQEDSAVYLCASSLVGHVSTDTQYFGPGTRLTVL.

This clonotype was seen repeatedly, ten times or more. The CDR3 protein is CSVEDGWNEQFF. The CDR3 bases are TGCAGCGTTGAGGACGGGTGGAATGAGCAGTTCTTC. V usage is TRBV29-1 and J usage is TRBJ2-1; D is undetermined. Trimming took off 3 bases at V and 7 bases at J, with 10 bases between the two ends. Looked up from germline, CDR1 is SQVTM and CDR2 is ANQGSEA. This CDR3 spans 12 amino acids.

At least ten counts were recorded for this clonotype. The chain recombines TRBV6-6 with TRBJ1-5; D is perhaps TRBD1 (5 bases). Trimming removed 5 bases at V and 4 bases at J, with 6 bases between. The CDR3 runs to 12 residues. Germline V lookup: CDR1 MNHNY, CDR2 SVGAGI (reference sequence). The CDR3, as DNA: TGTGCCAGCAGTCCAGGGAATCAGCCCCAGCATTTT. Protein product: CASSPGNQPQHF.